The clone carrying this T cell receptor (beta chain) was seen more than once but under ten times. This record comes from a study of blood T cell repertoires in COVID-19. About the study: Acute-phase and convalescent COVID-19 samples originated in the United States, Italy and Spain. From T cells, B-cell-depleted T cells, or PBMCs came the material, which was cDNA or gDNA.

The table came from immunoSEQ multiplex PCR; TCRdb's copy has only in-frame clones and leaves some out. Of approximately 400,000 clones listed, approximately 77% are singletons. This CDR3 has 15 residues. Germline CDR1 reads SGHVS; CDR2 reads FNYEAQ. Trimming cost V 8 bases and J 6 bases; bases outside gene matches: 13. The specimen was peripheral blood. The rearrangement uses TRBV7-6 and TRBJ1-1, with TRBD1 matching over 9 bases. The clonotype originates from a human donor with acute or convalescent COVID-19. The donor label of this sample is uncertain. CDR3 amino acids: CASGDRAGAPAEAFF. Here the CDR3 DNA reads TGTGCCAGCGGGGACAGGGCAGGGGCGCCCGCTGAAGCTTTCTTT.